The 9 T cell receptor beta chains below come from one sample, sequenced in a study of blood T cell repertoires in COVID-19. Data came from immunoSEQ multiplex PCR; TCRdb stores just in-frame clones and leaves some out. The table lists about 300,000 clones, around 86% of them singletons. The sample taken for sequencing was peripheral blood. Receptors originate from a man between 65 and 80 years old with acute or convalescent COVID-19.

The chain recombines TRBV5-1 with TRBJ2-6; a possible D gene is TRBD1 (6 bases). CDR1 SGHRS and CDR2 YFSETQ come from the germline V gene. The CDR3 covers 19 residues. V lost 5 bases and J 9 bases, leaving 30 bases between the germline ends. CDR3 coding DNA: TGCGCCAGCAGACGTGACCTCGGGACACTGGGTTACTCGGGCAACGTCCTGACTTTC. Translation gives CASRRDLGTLGYSGNVLTF.

J is TRBJ1-2 and V is TRBV4-2; 7 bases are shared with TRBD1. Germline CDR1 and CDR2: LGHNA and YNFKEQ. The CDR3 is made up of 14 amino acids. V shed 3 bases and J 3 bases; nucleotides not matched to a gene: 4. The CDR3 region is CASSQTTGDYGYTF. DNA of the CDR3: TGTGCCAGCAGCCAGACCACAGGGGACTATGGCTACACCTTC.

The chain recombines TRBV27 with TRBJ1-5; no reliable D call. Trimming pared 5 bases from V and 6 bases from J, leaving 14 bases between. CDR3 length: 14 residues. Germline values: CDR1 MNHEY, CDR2 SMNVEV (reference sequence). The chain's CDR3 is CASSRSGEGQPQHF. Written as DNA, the CDR3 is TGTGCCAGCAGTCGGTCAGGCGAAGGTCAGCCCCAGCATTTT.

Concerning this clone itself: The junction does not match germline at one end; this may be a read error. The chain is built from TRBV29-1 and TRBJ2-7, with 9 nucleotides matching TRBD1. Germline V gene lookup returns CDR1 SQVTM and CDR2 ANQGSEA. The CDR3 covers 13 residues. The CDR3 DNA is TGCAGCGTCGAAGGGACAGGGCAATACGAGCAGTACTTC. Its protein is CSVEGTGQYEQYF.

A few counts support this clone. V usage is TRBV28 and J usage is TRBJ2-7; weak D call: TRBD1 (6 bases). The V end lost 3 bases, the J end lost 3 bases, and 12 bases lay between the germline ends. This CDR3 is built from 14 residues. Germline CDR1 MDHEN, CDR2 SYDVKM. The CDR3 region has the DNA TGTGCCAGCAGTTTTGGGGGCAGCAACTACGAGCAGTACTTC. Its protein product is CASSFGGSNYEQYF.

The CDR3 is CASSSNLGLGETQYF. In nucleotides, the CDR3 is TGTGCCAGCAGCAGCAATCTCGGTCTCGGGGAGACCCAGTACTTC. The rearrangement joins TRBV25-1 to TRBJ2-5; D is ambiguous. Trimming took off 6 bases at V and 5 bases at J, with 19 bases between the two ends. The CDR3 is made up of 15 amino acids. CDR1 and CDR2 (germline): MGHDK, SYGVNS.

This sequence joins TRBV3-1 (or the pseudogene TRBV3-2) and TRBJ1-1, with a weak D call TRBD1 (5 bases). Germline V gene lookup returns CDR1 LGHDT and CDR2 YNNKEL (reference sequence). Trimming pared 0 bases from V and 6 bases from J, leaving 11 bases between. CDR3 length: 14 amino acids. The DNA for the CDR3 is TGTGCCAGCAGCCAAGAGGGGCTTTTGGCTGAAGCTTTCTTT. Its translation is CASSQEGLLAEAFF.

The J gene is TRBJ1-6, the V gene TRBV19; 7 nucleotides line up with TRBD1. Losses at the gene ends were 7 bases for V and 9 bases for J; bases not matched to a gene: 9. There are 14 residues in the CDR3. Per germline, CDR1 LNHDA and CDR2 SQIVND (reference sequence). The CDR3 reads CASTVTGSGSPLHF. Written as DNA, the CDR3 is TGTGCCAGTACCGTGACAGGGTCGGGTTCACCCCTCCACTTT.

With regard to this clone: The germline gene is not matched at one end of the junction; a read error may be the cause. This sequence joins TRBV5-5 and TRBJ2-1, with D possibly TRBD2 on 7 matching bases. There are 13 residues in the CDR3. Germline V gene lookup returns CDR1 SGHKS and CDR2 YYEKEE (reference sequence). CDR3 coding DNA: TGTGCCAGCAGCTTGGATGCGGGGGCCCCTGGGGTCTTC. Its translation: CASSLDAGAPGVF.